These 6 T cell receptor beta chains were sequenced from one sample in a study of CD8+ T cells in alopecia areata. RNA, once extracted, was reverse transcribed into cDNA for use as the sequencing template. Only in-frame clones appear in the TCRdb table, and some are missing; sequencing was by immunoSEQ multiplex PCR. The sample lists about 23,000 clones, about 50% occurring once. Input material: NKG2D-high CD8+ T cells sorted from blood. Every receptor here comes from a human donor with alopecia areata.

In this sample, this clone turned up a few times. The V and J genes are TRBV5-1 and TRBJ2-1, with 9 bases matching TRBD1. Germline V CDR1 and CDR2: SGHRS, YFSETQ. The CDR3 extends over 15 amino acids. V dropped 2 bases and J dropped 4; count of bases not matched to a gene: 4. CDR3 sequence reads: CASSLRTGAYNEQFF. The CDR3 DNA follows: TGCGCCAGCAGCTTACGGACAGGGGCGTACAATGAGCAGTTCTTC.

The chain employs TRBV13 and TRBJ2-7; no definite D call. The CDR3 runs to 15 residues. Trimming left V 8 bases short and J 6 bases short, with 23 bases between. Germline loops: CDR1 PRHDT, CDR2 FYEKMQ (reference sequence). The CDR3 region has the DNA TGTGCCAGCTCTGAAGGGCGTCAGGAGTTCTTCGAGCAGTACTTC. Its protein product is CASSEGRQEFFEQYF.

The table lists this clone with a few counts. The J gene is TRBJ2-1, the V gene TRBV13; D not resolved. There are 12 residues in the CDR3. The germline CDR1 and CDR2 sequences are PRHDT and FYEKMQ (reference sequence). Trimming took off 1 base at V and 8 bases at J, with 6 bases between the two ends. The CDR3 DNA reads as TGTGCCAGCAGCTTAGAGGCAGATGAGCAGTTCTTC. Translating it yields CASSLEADEQFF. Complete variable domain (other parts from reference TRBV13 and TRBJ2-1): AAGVIQSPRHLIKEKRETATLKCYPIPRHDTVYWYQQGPGQDPQFLISFYEKMQSDKGSIPDRFSAQQFSDYHSELNMSSLELGDSALYFCASSLEADEQFFGPGTRLTVL.

As to this clone: The sample holds other DNA sequences that translate to the same CDR3. CDR3 bases: TGTGCCAGCAGCTTAGTCTACAATGAGCAGTTCTTC. Protein product: CASSLVYNEQFF. J is TRBJ2-1 and V is TRBV11-2, with D unclear. V gave up 1 base and J gave up 3 bases, with 1 base separating them. The CDR3 length is 12 residues. Germline V gives CDR1 SGHAT, CDR2 FQNNGV.

The CDR3 sequence: CASSEVGLNEQFF. CDR3 DNA sequence: TGTGCCAGCAGCGAGGTGGGTCTCAATGAGCAGTTCTTC. The chain combines TRBV5-4 with TRBJ2-1; no definite D call. This CDR3 contains 13 residues. V lost 4 bases to trimming and J lost 6 bases, with 11 bases between them. Germline V lookup: CDR1 SGHNT, CDR2 YYREEE (reference sequence).

This clone was seen more than once but under ten times. The chain combines TRBV11-1 with TRBJ2-7, with TRBD1 identical over 12 bases. V shed 6 bases, J shed 3 bases, and the junction held 6 bases outside the gene matches. Germline loops: CDR1 SGHAT, CDR2 FQDESV (reference sequence). The CDR3 runs 15 residues. As DNA, the CDR3 is TGTGCCAGCAGTAACCGGGACAGGGGGCACTACGAGCAGTACTTC. Encoded protein: CASSNRDRGHYEQYF.